One sample yielded the 10 T cell receptor beta chains listed below, sequenced in a study of T-cell memory formation after mild COVID-19. TCRdb ran MiXCR on the 5' RACE reads and lists one entry per CDR3 protein. The sample lists about 400,000 distinct CDR3 sequences; about 15% were seen once. Source material: PBMCs or a T cell subset sorted from them (not recorded which). The receptors here all came from a man between 18 and 29 years old who had mild COVID-19 (a few samples of this study predate the infection). Cell type and time point are not known.

The chain is built from TRBV7-9 and TRBJ2-7; no clear D. The CDR3 is 13 amino acids. CDR1 is SEHNR, CDR2 FQNEAQ, per germline (reference sequence). The V end was cut by 1 base, the J end by 2 bases, with 6 bases between. Here the CDR3 reads CASSLGFAYEQYF. Written as DNA, the CDR3 is TGTGCCAGCAGCTTAGGATTTGCCTACGAGCAGTACTTC. The whole variable domain, remainder taken from reference TRBV7-9 and TRBJ2-7, is DTGVSQNPRHKITKRGQNVTFRCDPISEHNRLYWYRQTLGQGPEFLTYFQNEAQLEKSRLLSDRFSAERPKGSFSTLEIQRTEQGDSAMYLCASSLGFAYEQYFGPGTRLTVT.

This clonotype was seen more than once but under ten times. This chain links TRBV7-3 with TRBJ2-3; 15 bases align to TRBD2. Trimming cost V 5 bases and J 3 bases; bases outside gene matches: 9. The CDR3 runs to 18 residues. The germline V gene has CDR1 SGHTA and CDR2 FQGTGA. As DNA, the CDR3 is TGTGCCAGCAGCCGGGGACTAGCGGGGGGCTTAGGGACAGATACGCAGTATTTT. Protein: CASSRGLAGGLGTDTQYF.

V and J are TRBV6-2 or TRBV6-3 and TRBJ1-1, with TRBD1 as a possible D gene (5 bases). There are 15 residues in the CDR3. Trimming pared 2 bases from V and 1 base from J, leaving 11 bases between. Germline V gene sequence: CDR1 MNHEY, CDR2 SVGEGT. The CDR3 region has the DNA TGTGCCAGCAGTTACATGGGGGGAACGAACACTGAAGCTTTCTTT. It yields the protein CASSYMGGTNTEAFF.

The chain carries TRBV7-3 and TRBJ2-1; 11 positions match TRBD2. The CDR3 runs to 15 residues. The V gene's germline CDR1 is SGHTA and CDR2 FQGTGA. V gave up 4 bases and J gave up 10 bases; unmatched junction bases: 9. CDR3 amino acids: CASSSELAGVSEQFF. The CDR3 DNA is TGTGCCAGCAGCTCAGAACTAGCGGGGGTGAGCGAGCAGTTCTTC.

The rearrangement joins TRBV7-9 to TRBJ1-6; D is perhaps TRBD1 (5 bases). CDR1 SEHNR and CDR2 FQNEAQ come from the germline V gene (reference sequence). The CDR3 has 16 residues. V lost 4 bases and J 10 bases, leaving 20 bases between the germline ends. CDR3 residues: CASSSRLQGESSPLHF. For the CDR3, the DNA is TGTGCCAGCAGCTCCCGACTGCAGGGTGAATCGTCACCCCTCCACTTT.

This clonotype was recorded a few times. The V call is TRBV5-1, the J call TRBJ2-7; 7 positions agree with TRBD2. Trimming took 6 bases from V and 0 from J; bases not matched to a gene: 6. Germline CDR1 reads SGHRS; CDR2 reads YFSETQ. This CDR3 has 14 residues. The CDR3 nucleotides are TGCGCCAGCACCTTTGGCGGGGGCTCCTACGAGCAGTACTTC. It translates to CASTFGGGSYEQYF.

The chain is built from TRBV14 and TRBJ2-1; possibly TRBD1 for D (6 bases). The CDR3 sequence is 19 residues long. V lost 0 bases and J lost 0, with 18 bases in between. Germline loops: CDR1 SGHDN, CDR2 FVKESK. The CDR3 DNA is TGTGCCAGCAGCCAAGATCTTAACAGGGCAGTCTTCTCCTACAATGAGCAGTTCTTC. Amino acids: CASSQDLNRAVFSYNEQFF.

This clonotype occurred a few times. V is TRBV10-3 and J is TRBJ1-1, with 8 bases aligning to TRBD1. V shed 6 bases, J shed 0 bases, and the junction held 12 bases outside the gene matches. Germline values: CDR1 ENHRY, CDR2 SYGVKD. The CDR3 is 17 residues long. CDR3 loop: CAISATGVTRMNTEAFF. The DNA for the CDR3 is TGTGCCATCAGCGCGACAGGGGTTACTCGAATGAACACTGAAGCTTTCTTT.

This clonotype was seen more than once but under ten times. V and J are TRBV5-1 and TRBJ2-5; TRBD2 matches 11 bases. Trimming cost V 4 bases and J 5 bases; bases outside gene matches: 7. Germline values: CDR1 SGHRS, CDR2 YFSETQ. This CDR3 comprises 15 residues. The CDR3 sequence is CASSQLAGVGETQYF. The CDR3 DNA reads as TGCGCCAGCAGCCAACTAGCGGGGGTGGGCGAGACCCAGTACTTC. Supplemented by reference TRBV5-1 and TRBJ2-5, the full variable domain reads KAGVTQTPRYLIKTRGQQVTLSCSPISGHRSVSWYQQTPGQGLQFLFEYFSETQRNKGNFPGRFSGRQFSNSRSEMNVSTLELGDSALYLCASSQLAGVGETQYFGPGTRLLVL.

In this sample, this clonotype turned up a few times. The chain employs TRBV15 and TRBJ2-3; a weak D match, TRBD2 (5 bases). The germline V and J ends were trimmed by 3 bases and 1 base, with 8 bases remaining between them. There are 14 residues in the CDR3. Germline lookup yields CDR1 LNHNV and CDR2 YYDKDF (reference sequence). In DNA form, the CDR3 reads TGTGCCACCAGCAGGGAGGCCCGCACAGATACGCAGTATTTT. Translating it yields CATSREARTDTQYF.